The 12 T cell receptor beta chains reported below all come from one sample, sequenced in a study of CD8 T cells in Susac syndrome. Reverse transcription of roughly 0.5 to 1 ug RNA used random hexamers. TCRdb reanalysed the immunoSEQ multiplex PCR reads using MiXCR and keeps one entry per CDR3 protein. In the table there are tens of thousands of distinct CDR3 sequences, 85% to 95% of which are singletons. Material for sequencing was CD8+ T cells from PBMCs. These receptors originate from a human donor in good health.

The chain is built from TRBV4-1 and TRBJ1-5; D unclear. The germline gives CDR1 MGHRA, CDR2 YSYEKL. The CDR3 contains 13 residues. With 1 base removed from V and 7 bases from J, the gap between germline ends came to 8 bases. The CDR3 nucleotides read TGCGCCAGCAGCCAAGTTGAGGACCAGCCCCAGCATTTT. Its translation is CASSQVEDQPQHF.

The genes are TRBV30 and TRBJ2-3; possibly TRBD2 for D (6 bases). Looked up from germline, CDR1 is GTSNPN and CDR2 is SVGIG (reference sequence). V was shortened by 1 base and J by 2 bases, with 10 bases between the two germline ends. The CDR3 loop spans 14 amino acids. CDR3 DNA: TGTGCCTGGAGTGGACTAGAGGACACAGATACGCAGTATTTT. Translated: CAWSGLEDTDTQYF.

The rearrangement uses TRBV7-9 and TRBJ2-5; D perhaps matches TRBD2 (6 bases). The V gene's germline CDR1 is SEHNR and CDR2 FQNEAQ (reference sequence). The V end was cut by 2 bases, the J end by 2 bases, with 15 bases between. The length of the CDR3 is 16 residues. The CDR3 loop reads CASSLPRGEAQETQYF. The CDR3 DNA sequence: TGTGCCAGCAGCTTACCGCGCGGGGAGGCACAAGAGACCCAGTACTTC.

The genes are TRBV27 and TRBJ2-3; tentative D call: TRBD2 (5 bases). Per germline, CDR1 MNHEY and CDR2 SMNVEV (reference sequence). The germline V and J ends were trimmed by 5 bases and 6 bases, with 18 bases remaining between them. This CDR3 contains 15 residues. The CDR3: CASSPGLLPQDTQYF. The CDR3 nucleotides are TGTGCCAGCAGTCCCGGACTTCTGCCACAGGATACGCAGTATTTT.

J is TRBJ1-2 and V is TRBV6-4; the match to TRBD1 covers 9 bases. The germline gives CDR1 MRHNA, CDR2 SNTAGT. V trimming: 3 bases; J trimming: 4 bases; junction bases outside the gene matches: 3. This CDR3 spans 14 amino acids. CDR3 residues: CASSEQTGGYGYTF. CDR3 bases: TGTGCCAGCAGTGAGCAGACAGGGGGCTATGGCTACACCTTC.

Only a few counts were recorded for this clonotype. The chain carries TRBV6-1 and TRBJ2-1, with D perhaps TRBD2 (6 bases). CDR3 length equals 19 residues. Trimming stripped 7 bases from V and 5 bases from J, with 30 bases between. Germline CDR1 is MNHNS and CDR2 is SASEGT. The CDR3 here is CASTKNRPTTSTLNNEQFF. In nucleotides, the CDR3 is TGTGCCAGCACAAAGAACCGCCCGACAACTAGCACCCTAAACAATGAGCAGTTCTTC.

The V and J genes are TRBV30 and TRBJ2-2; 9 positions match TRBD2. CDR3 length: 13 residues. The germline gives CDR1 GTSNPN, CDR2 SVGIG (reference sequence). The CDR3 reads CVRAAGGTGELFF. The DNA for the CDR3 is TGTGTCCGAGCAGCGGGAGGCACCGGGGAGCTGTTTTTT.

J is TRBJ2-1 and V is TRBV12-3 or TRBV12-4, with 7 positions matching TRBD2. V dropped 3 bases and J dropped 6; count of bases not matched to a gene: 2. CDR3 length: 13 amino acids. The CDR3, as DNA: TGTGCCAGCAGTTTTGGGGGGGTCAATGAGCAGTTCTTC. Translating gives CASSFGGVNEQFF.

The V call is TRBV20-1, the J call TRBJ1-4, with D unresolved. The CDR3 is made up of 12 amino acids. Germline CDR1 reads DFQATT; CDR2 reads SNEGSKA (reference sequence). Trimming pared 1 base from V and 10 bases from J, leaving 10 bases between. In nucleotides, the CDR3 is TGCAGTGCTAGAGGGTGGCTGGCAAAACTGTTTTTT. Protein product: CSARGWLAKLFF.

The chain carries TRBV14 and TRBJ1-5; a weak D match, TRBD1 (6 bases). The V end was cut by 5 bases, the J end by 3 bases, with 8 bases between. The V gene's germline CDR1 is SGHDN and CDR2 FVKESK. This CDR3 comprises 13 residues. The CDR3 loop is CASSTGPNQPQHF. CDR3 in DNA: TGTGCCAGCAGCACAGGGCCCAATCAGCCCCAGCATTTT.

The V gene is TRBV28, the J gene TRBJ2-7; perhaps TRBD2 as D (8 bases). Trimming stripped 3 bases from V and 4 bases from J, with 16 bases between. From germline, CDR1 is MDHEN and CDR2 SYDVKM. The CDR3 extends over 15 amino acids. CDR3 DNA: TGTGCCAGCAGTTTCGCCAGGGGGACTAGTTACGAGCAGTACGTC. Translation gives CASSFARGTSYEQYV.

The chain has TRBV6-5 and TRBJ2-7, with D possibly TRBD2 on 5 matching bases. The CDR3 has 15 amino acids. V was clipped by 2 bases and J by 4 bases, with 15 bases between them. Looked up from germline, CDR1 is MNHEY and CDR2 is SVGAGI. This CDR3 is CASSYKHTSLYEQYF. The CDR3 bases are TGTGCCAGCAGTTACAAACATACTAGTTTGTACGAGCAGTACTTC.